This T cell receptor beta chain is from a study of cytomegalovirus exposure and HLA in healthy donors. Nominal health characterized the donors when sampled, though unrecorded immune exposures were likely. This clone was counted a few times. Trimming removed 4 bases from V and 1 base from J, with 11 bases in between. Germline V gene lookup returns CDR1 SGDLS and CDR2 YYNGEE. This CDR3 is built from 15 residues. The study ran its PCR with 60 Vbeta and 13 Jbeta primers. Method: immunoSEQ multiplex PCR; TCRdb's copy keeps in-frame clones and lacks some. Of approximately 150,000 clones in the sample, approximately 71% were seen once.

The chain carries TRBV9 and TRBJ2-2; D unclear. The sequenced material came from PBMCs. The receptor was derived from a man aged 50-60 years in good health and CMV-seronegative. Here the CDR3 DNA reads TGTGCCAGCAGCCAGTCGAGACAGAACACCGGGGAGCTGTTTTTT. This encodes CASSQSRQNTGELFF. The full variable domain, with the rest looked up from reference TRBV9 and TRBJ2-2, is DSGVTQTPKHLITATGQRVTLRCSPRSGDLSVYWYQQSLDQGLQFLIQYYNGEERAKGNILERFSAQQFPDLHSELNLSSLELGDSALYFCASSQSRQNTGELFFGEGSRLTVL.